One sample yielded the 8 T cell receptor beta chains listed below, sequenced in a study of shared clonotypes between healthy human individuals. Some clones are missing from TCRdb's copy, which holds only in-frame ones; the method was immunoSEQ multiplex PCR. In the table there are approximately 2,200,000 clones, under 95% of which are singletons. The naive CD8 population came from CD45RO-negative cells selected for CCR7, without terminally differentiated effector memory CD45RA+ cells. Sequences were obtained from naive CD8+ T cells from PBMCs. All receptors come from a man aged 18 to 29 in good health. Some clones in this sample may be carry-over from other donors' samples.

This chain uses TRBV19 with TRBJ2-7; 8 bases line up with TRBD2. The length of the CDR3 is 14 residues. V lost 3 bases, J lost 5 bases, and 6 bases stayed unmatched. Per the germline V gene, CDR1 is LNHDA and CDR2 is SQIVND (reference sequence). The CDR3 region is CASSILAGSDEQYF. CDR3 nucleotide sequence: TGTGCCAGTAGTATCCTAGCGGGTTCTGACGAGCAGTACTTC.

The chain uses TRBV4-3 and TRBJ1-5; D may be TRBD1 (5 bases). This CDR3 has 16 amino acids. The germline CDR1 and CDR2 sequences are LGHNA and YSLEER. V was trimmed by 0 bases and J by 3 bases, leaving 12 bases between them. The CDR3 spells CASSQDRWGFNQPQHF. The CDR3 DNA reads as TGCGCCAGCAGCCAAGATCGTTGGGGGTTCAATCAGCCCCAGCATTTT.

The chain combines TRBV21-1 with TRBJ2-7; the table's TRBD2 call for D was not verified on the DNA. TRBV21-1 represents a pseudogene. This CDR3 contains 19 residues. The chain's CDR3 is CASSKETSGRPSADYEQYF. The DNA of the CDR3 is TGTGCCAGCAGCAAAGAGACTAGCGGGAGGCCCTCGGCGGACTACGAGCAGTACTTC.

The chain links TRBV30 to TRBJ2-5; D possibly corresponds to TRBD2 (6 bases). The closer fit of TRBJ2-7 to the DNA end suggests the J call may be wrong. In germline, CDR1 is GTSNPN, CDR2 SVGIG (reference sequence). CDR3 length: 14 amino acids. In DNA, the CDR3 is TGTGCCTGGAGTGTACTAGGTCCTAGCGACGAGCAGTACTTC. It specifies CAWSVLGPSDEQYF.

The chain recombines TRBV6-6 with TRBJ2-1, with D unresolved. The CDR3 loop spans 13 amino acids. Deletions cut 0 bases from V and 8 bases from J, with 8 bases between. Per the germline V gene, CDR1 is MNHNY and CDR2 is SVGAGI (reference sequence). The CDR3 bases are TGTGCCAGCAGTTACTCGTCTCAGTATGAGCAGTTCTTC. Its protein is CASSYSSQYEQFF.

This clone was recorded only once. The rearrangement uses TRBV28 and TRBJ2-7; a possible D gene is TRBD1 (5 bases). The CDR3 runs to 17 residues. Germline lookup yields CDR1 MDHEN and CDR2 SYDVKM. Trimming removed 6 bases at V and 0 bases at J, with 21 bases between. Written as DNA, the CDR3 is TGTGCCAGCAGCTTTTACCCAGGGCCAGGCAGCTCCTACGAGCAGTACTTC. This sequence encodes CASSFYPGPGSSYEQYF.

The J gene is TRBJ1-1, the V gene TRBV5-1, with D uncertain. V gave up 0 bases and J gave up 0 bases, with 6 bases separating them. The germline V gene has CDR1 SGHRS and CDR2 YFSETQ. This CDR3 has 14 residues. CDR3 sequence reads: CASSLGHLNTEAFF. In nucleotides, the CDR3 is TGCGCCAGCAGCTTGGGACATTTGAACACTGAAGCTTTCTTT. Full variable domain (remainder filled in from reference TRBV5-1 and TRBJ1-1): KAGVTQTPRYLIKTRGQQVTLSCSPISGHRSVSWYQQTPGQGLQFLFEYFSETQRNKGNFPGRFSGRQFSNSRSEMNVSTLELGDSALYLCASSLGHLNTEAFFGQGTRLTVV.

This chain joins TRBV7-9 and TRBJ2-3; TRBD1 aligns across 7 bases. This CDR3 comprises 15 residues. The germline gives CDR1 SEHNR, CDR2 FQNEAQ (reference sequence). V trimming: 8 bases; J trimming: 0 bases; junction bases outside the gene matches: 8. CDR3 sequence: CASGPGGFSTDTQYF. The DNA of the CDR3 is TGTGCCAGCGGCCCAGGGGGTTTTAGCACAGATACGCAGTATTTT.